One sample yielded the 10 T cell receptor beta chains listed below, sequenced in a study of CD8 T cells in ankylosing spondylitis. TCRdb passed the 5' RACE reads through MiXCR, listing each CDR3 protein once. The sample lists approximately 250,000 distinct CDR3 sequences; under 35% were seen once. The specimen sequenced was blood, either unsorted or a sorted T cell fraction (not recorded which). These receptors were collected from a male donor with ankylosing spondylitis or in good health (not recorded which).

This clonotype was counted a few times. CDR3 protein: CASSEDYYEQFF. The CDR3 DNA reads TGTGCCAGCAGTGAAGATTATTATGAGCAGTTCTTC. The rearrangement joins TRBV2 to TRBJ2-1; D gene ambiguous. With 1 base removed from V and 8 bases from J, the gap between germline ends came to 6 bases. The CDR3 is 12 amino acids. Germline values: CDR1 SNHLY, CDR2 FYNNEI.

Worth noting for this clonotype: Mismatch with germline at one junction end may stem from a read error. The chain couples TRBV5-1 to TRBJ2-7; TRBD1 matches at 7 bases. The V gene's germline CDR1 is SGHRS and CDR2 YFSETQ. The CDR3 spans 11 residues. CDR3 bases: TGTGCCAGCAGGGACAGCTACGAGCAGTACTTC. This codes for CASRDSYEQYF.

CDR3 nucleotide sequence: TGTGCCAGCAGTCCCGGGACCAAAGAGACCCAGTACTTC. It translates to CASSPGTKETQYF. J is TRBJ2-5 and V is TRBV27; D could derive from TRBD1 or TRBD2 (5 bases each). Germline CDR1 MNHEY, CDR2 SMNVEV (reference sequence). This CDR3 comprises 13 residues. With 5 bases removed from V and 3 bases from J, the gap between germline ends came to 10 bases.

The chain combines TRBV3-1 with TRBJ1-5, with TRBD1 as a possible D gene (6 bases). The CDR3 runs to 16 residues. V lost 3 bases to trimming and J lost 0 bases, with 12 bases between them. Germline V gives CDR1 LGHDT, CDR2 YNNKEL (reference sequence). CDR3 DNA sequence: TGTGCCAGCAGCCACGGACAGCATTATAGCAATCAGCCCCAGCATTTT. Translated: CASSHGQHYSNQPQHF. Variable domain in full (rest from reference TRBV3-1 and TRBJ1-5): DTAVSQTPKYLVTQMGNDKSIKCEQNLGHDTMYWYKQDSKKFLKIMFSYNNKELIINETVPNRFSPKSPDKAHLNLHINSLELGDSAVYFCASSHGQHYSNQPQHFGDGTRLSIL.

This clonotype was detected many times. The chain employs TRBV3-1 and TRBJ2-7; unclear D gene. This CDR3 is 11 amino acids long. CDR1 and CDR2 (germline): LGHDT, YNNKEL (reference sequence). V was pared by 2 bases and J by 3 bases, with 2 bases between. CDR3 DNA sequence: TGTGCCAGCAGCCAAAACTACGAGCAGTACTTC. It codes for CASSQNYEQYF.

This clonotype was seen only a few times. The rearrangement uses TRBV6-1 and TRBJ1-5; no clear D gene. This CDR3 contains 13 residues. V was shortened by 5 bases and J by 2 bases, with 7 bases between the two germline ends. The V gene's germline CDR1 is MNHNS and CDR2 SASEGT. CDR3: CASSPDGNQPQHF. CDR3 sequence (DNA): TGTGCCAGCAGTCCAGATGGCAATCAGCCCCAGCATTTT.

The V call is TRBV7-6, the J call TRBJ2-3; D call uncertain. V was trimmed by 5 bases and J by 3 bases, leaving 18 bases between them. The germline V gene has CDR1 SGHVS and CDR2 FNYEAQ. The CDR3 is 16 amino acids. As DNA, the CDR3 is TGTGCCAGCAGCCCACTGATAGACATGGGAACAGATACGCAGTATTTT. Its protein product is CASSPLIDMGTDTQYF.

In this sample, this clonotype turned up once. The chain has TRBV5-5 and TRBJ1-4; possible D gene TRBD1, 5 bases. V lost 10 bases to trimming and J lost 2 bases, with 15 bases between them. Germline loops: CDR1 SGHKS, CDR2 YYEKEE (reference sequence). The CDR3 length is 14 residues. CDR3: CACRPGWTNEKLFF. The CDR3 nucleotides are TGTGCCTGCCGACCAGGGTGGACTAATGAAAAACTGTTTTTT.

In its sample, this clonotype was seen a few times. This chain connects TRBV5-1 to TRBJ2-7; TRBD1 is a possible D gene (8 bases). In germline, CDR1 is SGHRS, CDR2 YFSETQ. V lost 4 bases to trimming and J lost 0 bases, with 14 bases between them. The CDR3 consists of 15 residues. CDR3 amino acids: CASSPQGGSSYEQYF. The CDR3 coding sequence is TGCGCCAGCAGCCCACAGGGGGGGTCCTCCTACGAGCAGTACTTC.

The CDR3 reads CSAIGTGFTEAFF. The CDR3, as DNA: TGCAGTGCTATCGGGACAGGGTTCACTGAAGCTTTCTTT. This chain joins TRBV20-1 and TRBJ1-1; the match to TRBD1 covers 9 bases. CDR3 length: 13 residues. Germline V CDR1 and CDR2: DFQATT, SNEGSKA (reference sequence). V was clipped by 4 bases and J by 4 bases; unmatched bases: 4.